Detailed here is one T cell receptor (beta chain). Authors' data handling: Reference gene primer amplification gave estimated nucleated cell counts. The protocol was immunoSEQ multiplex PCR, while the TCRdb copy is restricted to in-frame clones and leaves out a portion. V and J calls and clone size are those listed in that table; D and trimming were worked out from the DNA. The sample has roughly 140,000 clones; around 77% are singletons. This sample stems from a study of blood T cell repertoires in COVID-19. In the study overall: Acute-phase and convalescent COVID-19 samples originated in the United States, Italy and Spain. The cDNA or gDNA used as material had been derived from T cells, B-cell-depleted T cells, or PBMCs.

The CDR3 sequence is 15 residues long. Trimming cost V 0 bases and J 2 bases; bases outside gene matches: 4. CDR1 and CDR2 from the germline V gene are SGHRS and YFSETQ. Sequencing was done on a sample of peripheral blood. The chain employs TRBV5-1 and TRBJ1-1, with TRBD1 matching 7 bases. The sequence was collected from a man aged 45-60 years with active or convalescent COVID-19. CDR3 in DNA: TGCGCCAGCAGCTTGGTCGGACAGGCCAACACTGAAGCTTTCTTT. Encoded protein: CASSLVGQANTEAFF. Full variable domain (remainder filled in from reference TRBV5-1 and TRBJ1-1): KAGVTQTPRYLIKTRGQQVTLSCSPISGHRSVSWYQQTPGQGLQFLFEYFSETQRNKGNFPGRFSGRQFSNSRSEMNVSTLELGDSALYLCASSLVGQANTEAFFGQGTRLTVV.